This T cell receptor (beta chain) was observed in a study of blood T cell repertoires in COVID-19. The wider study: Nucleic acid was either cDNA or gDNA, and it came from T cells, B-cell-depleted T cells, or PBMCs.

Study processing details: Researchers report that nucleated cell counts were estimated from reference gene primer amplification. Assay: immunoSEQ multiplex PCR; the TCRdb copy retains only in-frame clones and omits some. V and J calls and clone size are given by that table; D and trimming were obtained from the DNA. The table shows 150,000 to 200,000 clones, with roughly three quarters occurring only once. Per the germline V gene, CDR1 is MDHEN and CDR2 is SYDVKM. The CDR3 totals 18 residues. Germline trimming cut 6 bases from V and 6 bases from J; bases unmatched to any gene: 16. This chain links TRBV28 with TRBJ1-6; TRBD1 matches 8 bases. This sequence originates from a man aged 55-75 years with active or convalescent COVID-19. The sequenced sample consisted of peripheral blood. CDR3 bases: TGTGCCAGCAGCCCCGGACAGGGAAATTTGGGCTTTAATTCACCCCTCCACTTT. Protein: CASSPGQGNLGFNSPLHF.